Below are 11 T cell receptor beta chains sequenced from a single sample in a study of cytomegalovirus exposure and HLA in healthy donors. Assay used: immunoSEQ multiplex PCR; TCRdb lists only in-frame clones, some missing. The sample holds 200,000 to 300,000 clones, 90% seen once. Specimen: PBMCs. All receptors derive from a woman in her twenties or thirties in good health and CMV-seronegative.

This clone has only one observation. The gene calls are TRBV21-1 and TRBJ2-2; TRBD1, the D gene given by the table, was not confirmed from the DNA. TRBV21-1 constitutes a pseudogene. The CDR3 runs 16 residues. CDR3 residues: CASSQTGTGSTGELFF. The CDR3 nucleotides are TGTGCCAGCAGCCAAACCGGGACAGGGAGCACCGGGGAGCTGTTTTTT.

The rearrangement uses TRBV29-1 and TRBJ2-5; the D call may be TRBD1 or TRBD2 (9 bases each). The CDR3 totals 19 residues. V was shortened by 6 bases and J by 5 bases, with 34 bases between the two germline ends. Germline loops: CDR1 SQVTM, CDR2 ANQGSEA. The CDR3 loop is CSVSTGGGSASGAMETQYF. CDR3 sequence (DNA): TGCAGCGTGTCCACAGGGGGCGGGTCGGCTAGCGGGGCGATGGAGACCCAGTACTTC.

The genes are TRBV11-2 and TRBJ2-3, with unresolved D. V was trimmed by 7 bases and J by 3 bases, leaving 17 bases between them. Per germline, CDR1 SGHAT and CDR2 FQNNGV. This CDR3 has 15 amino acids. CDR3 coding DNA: TGTGCCAGCACCAATGAAGCGTTTTCTACAGATACGCAGTATTTT. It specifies CASTNEAFSTDTQYF.

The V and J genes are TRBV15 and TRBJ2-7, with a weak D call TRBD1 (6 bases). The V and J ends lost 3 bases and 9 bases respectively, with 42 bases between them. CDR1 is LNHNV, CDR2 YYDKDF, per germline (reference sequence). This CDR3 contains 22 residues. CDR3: CATSSSGSTSDRGFGGDSGQYF. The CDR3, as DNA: TGTGCCACCAGCAGCAGTGGTTCTACGAGTGATCGCGGGTTTGGGGGCGACAGCGGGCAGTACTTC.

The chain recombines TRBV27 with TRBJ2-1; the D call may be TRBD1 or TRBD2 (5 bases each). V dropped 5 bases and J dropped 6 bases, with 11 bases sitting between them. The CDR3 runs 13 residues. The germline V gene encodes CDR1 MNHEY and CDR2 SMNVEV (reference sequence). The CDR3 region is CASSVGLANEQFF. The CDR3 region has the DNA TGTGCCAGCAGTGTGGGGCTAGCCAATGAGCAGTTCTTC.

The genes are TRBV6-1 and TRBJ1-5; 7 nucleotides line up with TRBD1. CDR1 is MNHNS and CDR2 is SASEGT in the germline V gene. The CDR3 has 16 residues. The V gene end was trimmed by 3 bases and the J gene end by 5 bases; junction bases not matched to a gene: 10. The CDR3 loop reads CASSDAAGGRDQPQHF. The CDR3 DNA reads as TGTGCCAGCAGTGATGCGGCAGGGGGGCGGGATCAGCCCCAGCATTTT.

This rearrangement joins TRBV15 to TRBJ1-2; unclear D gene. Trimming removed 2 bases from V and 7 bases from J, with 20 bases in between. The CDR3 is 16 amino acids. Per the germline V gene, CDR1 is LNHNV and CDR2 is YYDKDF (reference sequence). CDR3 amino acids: CATSRPPVAGLIGYTF. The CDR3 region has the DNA TGTGCCACCAGCAGACCACCGGTCGCAGGCCTGATTGGCTACACCTTC.

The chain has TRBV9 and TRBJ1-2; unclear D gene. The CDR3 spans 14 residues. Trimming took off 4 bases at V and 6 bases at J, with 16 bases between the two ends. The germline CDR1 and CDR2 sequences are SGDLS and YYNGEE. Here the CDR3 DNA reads TGTGCCAGCAGCACCTCGGCGGGGATCAATGGCTACACCTTC. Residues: CASSTSAGINGYTF.

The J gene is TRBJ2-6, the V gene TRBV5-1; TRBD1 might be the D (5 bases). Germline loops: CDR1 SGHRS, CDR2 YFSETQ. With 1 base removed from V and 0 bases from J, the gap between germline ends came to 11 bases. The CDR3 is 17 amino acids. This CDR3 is CASSLHQGSSGANVLTF. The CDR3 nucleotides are TGCGCCAGCAGCTTGCACCAGGGAAGCTCTGGGGCCAACGTCCTGACTTTC.

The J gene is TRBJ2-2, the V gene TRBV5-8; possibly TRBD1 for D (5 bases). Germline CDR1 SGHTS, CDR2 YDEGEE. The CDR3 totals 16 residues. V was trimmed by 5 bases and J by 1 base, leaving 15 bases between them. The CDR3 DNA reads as TGTGCCAGCAGTCTCAACCAGGGTGTGAACACCGGGGAGCTGTTTTTT. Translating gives CASSLNQGVNTGELFF. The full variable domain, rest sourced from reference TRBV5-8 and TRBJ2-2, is EAGVTQSPTHLIKTRGQQATLRCSPISGHTSVYWYQQALGLGLQFLLWYDEGEERNRGNFPPRFSGRQFPNYSSELNVNALELEDSALYLCASSLNQGVNTGELFFGEGSRLTVL.

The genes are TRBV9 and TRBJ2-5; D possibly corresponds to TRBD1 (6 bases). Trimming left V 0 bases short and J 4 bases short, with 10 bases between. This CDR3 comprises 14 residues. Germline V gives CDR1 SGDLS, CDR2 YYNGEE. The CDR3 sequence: CASSVGQGRETQYF. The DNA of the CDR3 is TGTGCCAGCAGCGTAGGGCAGGGGAGAGAGACCCAGTACTTC.